The count of the clone carrying this T cell receptor beta chain is one. The antigen is unknown. This could be a read error, since a much larger clone is one nucleotide away. One entry per CDR3 protein results from TCRdb running MiXCR on the reads. The table shows approximately 910,000 distinct CDR3 sequences, with roughly 31% occurring only once. These data come from a study of T cell repertoires in cytomegalovirus infection. Study in general: Researchers turned to recently identified HLA-C-restricted CMV epitopes as well as well-studied HLA-B-restricted ones. It can be stated that public TCR beta signatures indicated CMV infection as well as a matching HLA type. General study points: Clonotypes of TCR beta that were HLA-C-restricted and CMV-specific dominated the ex vivo response. Cumulative public TCR beta family frequency identified CMV carriers with the relevant HLA.

With 5 bases removed from V and 8 bases from J, the gap between germline ends came to 16 bases. The CDR3 totals 13 residues. Germline CDR1 is SGHVS and CDR2 is FQNEAQ. The rearrangement links TRBV7-8 to TRBJ2-7; D ambiguous. The material sequenced was cultured CD8+ T cells from PBMCs, taken from culture after CMV antigen stimulation. This receptor was taken from a human donor in good health (CMV status not recorded). Some clones in this sample may be carry-over from other donors' samples. The CDR3 nucleotides are TGTGCCAGCAGCCCAGATCTACGTTGGAAGCAGTACTTC. This gives the protein CASSPDLRWKQYF.